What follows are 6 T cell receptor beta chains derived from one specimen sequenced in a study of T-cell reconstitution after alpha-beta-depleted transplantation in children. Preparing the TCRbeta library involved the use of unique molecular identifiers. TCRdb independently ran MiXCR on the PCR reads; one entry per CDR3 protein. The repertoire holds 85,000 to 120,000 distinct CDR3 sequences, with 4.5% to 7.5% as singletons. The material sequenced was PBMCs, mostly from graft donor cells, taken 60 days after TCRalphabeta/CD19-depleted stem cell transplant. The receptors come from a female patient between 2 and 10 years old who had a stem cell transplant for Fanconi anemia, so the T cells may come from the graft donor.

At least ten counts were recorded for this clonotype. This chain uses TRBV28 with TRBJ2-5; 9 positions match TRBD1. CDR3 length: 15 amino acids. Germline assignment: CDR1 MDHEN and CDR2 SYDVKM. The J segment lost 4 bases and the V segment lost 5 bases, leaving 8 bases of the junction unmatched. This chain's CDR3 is CASSGRDRAPETQYF. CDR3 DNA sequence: TGTGCCAGCAGTGGCCGGGACAGGGCGCCAGAGACCCAGTACTTC.

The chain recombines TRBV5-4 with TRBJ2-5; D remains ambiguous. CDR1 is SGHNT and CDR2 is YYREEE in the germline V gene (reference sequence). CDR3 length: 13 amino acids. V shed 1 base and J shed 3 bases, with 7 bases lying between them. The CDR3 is CASSLLTKETQYF. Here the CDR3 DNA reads TGTGCCAGCAGCTTGCTAACTAAAGAGACCCAGTACTTC.

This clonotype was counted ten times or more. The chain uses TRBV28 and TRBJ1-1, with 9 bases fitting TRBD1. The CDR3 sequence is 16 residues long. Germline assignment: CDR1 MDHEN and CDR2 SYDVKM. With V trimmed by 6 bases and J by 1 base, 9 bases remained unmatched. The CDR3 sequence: CASRQTGGVRNTEAFF. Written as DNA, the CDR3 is TGTGCCAGCAGGCAGACAGGGGGGGTACGGAACACTGAAGCTTTCTTT.

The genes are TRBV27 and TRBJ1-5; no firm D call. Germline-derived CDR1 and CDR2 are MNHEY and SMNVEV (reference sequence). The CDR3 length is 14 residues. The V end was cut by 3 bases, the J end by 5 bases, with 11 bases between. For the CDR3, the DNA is TGTGCCAGCAGTTTCGGCGGGGTCGATCAGCCCCAGCATTTT. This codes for CASSFGGVDQPQHF.

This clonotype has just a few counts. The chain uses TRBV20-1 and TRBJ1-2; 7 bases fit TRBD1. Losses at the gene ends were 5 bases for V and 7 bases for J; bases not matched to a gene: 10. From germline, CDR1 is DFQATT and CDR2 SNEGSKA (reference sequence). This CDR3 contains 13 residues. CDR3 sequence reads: CSAVDRVGGGYTF. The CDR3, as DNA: TGCAGTGCTGTAGACAGGGTGGGGGGTGGCTACACCTTC.

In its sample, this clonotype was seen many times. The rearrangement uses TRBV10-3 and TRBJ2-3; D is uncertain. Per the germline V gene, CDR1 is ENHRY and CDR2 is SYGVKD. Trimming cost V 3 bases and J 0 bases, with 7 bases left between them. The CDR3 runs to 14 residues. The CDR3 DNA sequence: TGTGCCATCAGTGATGGTCAGAGCACAGATACGCAGTATTTT. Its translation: CAISDGQSTDTQYF.